Below are 26 T cell receptor beta chains sequenced from a single sample in a study of T cells after yellow fever vaccination. TCRdb used MiXCR to reprocess the 5' RACE reads, holding one entry per CDR3 protein. The sample has hundreds of thousands of distinct CDR3 sequences, 13% seen once; the top ten hold about 14%. Sequenced material: PBMCs, taken on the day of the yellow fever booster vaccination. These receptors came from a man under 40 who received the YFV17D yellow fever vaccine.

The CDR3 coding sequence is TGTGCCAGCAGACGACAGGGGGCGGGCGGGGAGCTGTTTTTT. Encoded protein: CASRRQGAGGELFF. This sequence joins TRBV6-1 and TRBJ2-2; 10 bases are a match to TRBD1. There are 14 residues in the CDR3. The junction had 5 bases not matched to a gene; V was cut back by 6 bases and J by 7 bases. CDR1 and CDR2 (germline): MNHNS, SASEGT.

The chain carries TRBV28 and TRBJ1-1; D is unclear. V shed 3 bases and J shed 4 bases, with 12 bases lying between them. CDR1 and CDR2 from the germline V gene are MDHEN and SYDVKM. The CDR3 totals 14 residues. The CDR3 DNA reads as TGTGCCAGCAGTTTTACCATGGTGGGCACTGAAGCTTTCTTT. Translation gives CASSFTMVGTEAFF.

This clonotype occurred a few times. The rearrangement uses TRBV11-2 and TRBJ2-4; maybe TRBD1 (5 bases). V lost 1 base and J lost 14, with 12 bases in between. Looked up from germline, CDR1 is SGHAT and CDR2 is FQNNGV. CDR3 length: 12 amino acids. The DNA of the CDR3 is TGTGCCAGCAGCTTAGGAGGCAGGGTAGAGTACTTC. Encoded protein: CASSLGGRVEYF.

The J gene is TRBJ2-6, the V gene TRBV7-2; D possibly corresponds to TRBD1 (6 bases). Germline loops: CDR1 SGHTA, CDR2 FQGNSA. The germline V and J ends were trimmed by 1 base and 3 bases, with 10 bases remaining between them. This CDR3 is built from 16 residues. CDR3 nucleotides: TGTGCCAGCAGCTTAGTAGGGGGTGGTGGGGCCAACGTCCTGACTTTC. This encodes CASSLVGGGGANVLTF.

The chain carries TRBV6-1 and TRBJ2-1, with 8 bases that match TRBD2. The CDR3 has 14 amino acids. The J segment lost 8 bases and the V segment lost 5 bases, leaving 8 bases of the junction unmatched. The germline CDR1 and CDR2 sequences are MNHNS and SASEGT. CDR3 protein: CASSTQRGMDEQFF. CDR3 nucleotide sequence: TGTGCCAGCAGTACCCAGCGGGGGATGGATGAGCAGTTCTTC.

This clonotype has more than one count but fewer than ten. This chain links TRBV2 with TRBJ2-1, with 8 bases aligning to TRBD2. CDR1 and CDR2 (germline): SNHLY, FYNNEI. The CDR3 consists of 14 residues. The V segment lost 7 bases and the J segment 2 bases; nucleotides outside the gene matches: 4. The CDR3 DNA reads TGTGCCAGCAATAGCGGGACCCCCTACAATGAGCAGTTCTTC. Translating it yields CASNSGTPYNEQFF.

The chain links TRBV12-3 or TRBV12-4 to TRBJ2-2, with TRBD1 matching over 8 bases. The V and J ends lost 3 bases and 5 bases, in that order; junction bases with no gene match: 11. This CDR3 spans 17 amino acids. CDR3 sequence reads: CASSFNKGTGLTGELFF. The DNA for the CDR3 is TGTGCCAGCAGTTTCAACAAGGGGACAGGCCTTACCGGGGAGCTGTTTTTT.

This clonotype was seen a few times. V usage is TRBV5-1 and J usage is TRBJ2-1; 11 bases line up with TRBD2. The ends lost 0 bases at V and 4 bases at J; junction bases unmatched: 3. Looked up from germline, CDR1 is SGHRS and CDR2 is YFSETQ. The CDR3 runs to 16 residues. The CDR3 DNA sequence: TGCGCCAGCAGCTTGGAGGCTAGCGGGAGGTACAATGAGCAGTTCTTC. Translation: CASSLEASGRYNEQFF.

This clonotype was seen only a few times. The rearrangement uses TRBV11-2 and TRBJ2-5, with D perhaps TRBD2 (6 bases). Trimming cost V 8 bases and J 3 bases, with 25 bases left between them. The CDR3 runs 17 residues. The germline gives CDR1 SGHAT, CDR2 FQNNGV. Written as DNA, the CDR3 is TGTGCCAGCTCCCCGGGCTGGAGGGCGGCCATTAAAGAGACCCAGTACTTC. Encoded protein: CASSPGWRAAIKETQYF.

CDR3 loop: CASEVSGTAKNEQFF. The DNA of the CDR3 is TGCGCCAGCGAAGTTTCCGGGACGGCAAAGAATGAGCAGTTCTTC. J is TRBJ2-1 and V is TRBV4-1, with D tentatively TRBD1 or TRBD2 (5 bases each). There are 15 residues in the CDR3. V was cut by 8 bases and J by 7 bases, with 21 bases left in between. Germline CDR1 and CDR2: MGHRA and YSYEKL.

The rearrangement links TRBV20-1 to TRBJ2-1; D remains ambiguous. The germline gives CDR1 DFQATT, CDR2 SNEGSKA (reference sequence). V lost 5 bases, J lost 4 bases, and 15 bases lay in between. This CDR3 has 14 amino acids. The CDR3 bases are TGCAGTGCTGCCCCCCCCGGCCGGTACAATGAGCAGTTCTTC. Protein sequence: CSAAPPGRYNEQFF.

The J gene is TRBJ2-3, the V gene TRBV12-3 or TRBV12-4, with no clear D. Trimming took 1 base from V and 1 from J, leaving 6 bases between them. The CDR3 runs 14 residues. The DNA for the CDR3 is TGTGCCAGCAGTTTAGGGGCTCGCACAGATACGCAGTATTTT. This codes for CASSLGARTDTQYF.

A few counts support this clonotype. The chain is built from TRBV6-2 or TRBV6-3 and TRBJ2-7; 9 positions match TRBD2. With 2 bases clipped from V and 4 bases from J, the junction kept 6 bases outside the gene matches. Per the germline V gene, CDR1 is MNHEY and CDR2 is SVGEGT. The length of the CDR3 is 15 residues. In DNA, the CDR3 is TGTGCCAGCAGTTACGCGGGAGGGCCCTCTTACGAGCAGTACTTC. It translates to CASSYAGGPSYEQYF.

The V and J genes are TRBV11-1 and TRBJ2-2; 8 nucleotides agree with TRBD2. Trimming cost V 3 bases and J 2 bases; bases outside gene matches: 11. Germline V CDR1 and CDR2: SGHAT, FQDESV (reference sequence). The CDR3 spans 18 residues. CDR3 residues: CASSFGLAGSSNTGELFF. CDR3 DNA sequence: TGTGCCAGCAGCTTCGGGCTAGCGGGTAGTAGCAACACCGGGGAGCTGTTTTTT. The variable domain in full, with the rest retrieved from reference TRBV11-1 and TRBJ2-2, is EAEVAQSPRYKITEKSQAVAFWCDPISGHATLYWYRQILGQGPELLVQFQDESVVDDSQLPKDRFSAERLKGVDSTLKIQPAELGDSAMYLCASSFGLAGSSNTGELFFGEGSRLTVL.

This clonotype was detected a few times. The rearrangement joins TRBV20-1 to TRBJ2-2; D is ambiguous. The germline CDR1 and CDR2 sequences are DFQATT and SNEGSKA (reference sequence). The CDR3 contains 14 residues. V was trimmed by 6 bases and J by 1 base, leaving 12 bases between them. CDR3 sequence: CSAPRRQNTGELFF. CDR3 in DNA: TGCAGTGCCCCCCGGAGACAGAACACCGGGGAGCTGTTTTTT.

Note on this clonotype: It may be a read error: a sequence one base away is much more abundant. The chain couples TRBV12-3 or TRBV12-4 to TRBJ1-3, with D uncertain. The CDR3 spans 15 residues. V gave up 1 base and J gave up 3 bases, with 10 bases separating them. In nucleotides, the CDR3 is TGTGCCAGCAGTTTAGGGTGGACGGTTGGAAACACCATATATTTT. Translated: CASSLGWTVGNTIYF.

This clonotype was seen only a few times. The rearrangement links TRBV21-1 to TRBJ2-7; TRBD2, the D gene given by the table, was not confirmed from the DNA. TRBV21-1 is a recognized pseudogene. The CDR3 extends over 18 amino acids. This CDR3 reads CASSRRQMRGASIYEQYF. The CDR3 nucleotides read TGTGCCAGCAGCAGAAGACAGATGCGGGGGGCTAGCATCTACGAGCAGTACTTC.

This clonotype was counted between two and nine times. The rearrangement links TRBV14 to TRBJ2-2; D is uncertain. Trimming stripped 0 bases from V and 4 bases from J, with 9 bases between. The germline gives CDR1 SGHDN, CDR2 FVKESK. The CDR3 consists of 15 residues. The CDR3 coding sequence is TGTGCCAGCAGCCAAGAAAGCAGGACCACCGGGGAGCTGTTTTTT. The encoded protein is CASSQESRTTGELFF.

V and J are TRBV3-1 and TRBJ1-4, with unresolved D. The CDR3 totals 14 residues. V was shortened by 4 bases and J by 0 bases, with 6 bases between the two germline ends. CDR1 is LGHDT, CDR2 YNNKEL, per germline (reference sequence). The CDR3 nucleotides are TGTGCCAGCAGCCCCCCGGCAACTAATGAAAAACTGTTTTTT. Translation gives CASSPPATNEKLFF.

In this sample, this clonotype turned up a few times. The CDR3 DNA is TGTGCCAGCAGTTACCCCGCCCAGAGAGCGGCCCCGGACTACGAGCAGTACTTC. It is translated as CASSYPAQRAAPDYEQYF. The chain carries TRBV6-5 and TRBJ2-7, with TRBD2 as a possible D gene (5 bases). CDR1 MNHEY and CDR2 SVGAGI come from the germline V gene. V lost 2 bases, J lost 3 bases, and 23 bases lay in between. The CDR3 runs 18 residues.

This clonotype came up a few times. The chain is built from TRBV6-2 or TRBV6-3 and TRBJ2-4; no reliable D call. Trimming pared 0 bases from V and 8 bases from J, leaving 11 bases between. The CDR3 has 14 residues. Germline values: CDR1 MNHEY, CDR2 SVGEGT. CDR3: CASSYSGSADIQYF. The DNA for the CDR3 is TGTGCCAGCAGTTACTCCGGCTCGGCGGACATTCAGTACTTC.

The chain joins TRBV5-1 to TRBJ2-3; D is perhaps TRBD1 (6 bases). V lost 5 bases and J 5 bases, leaving 15 bases between the germline ends. CDR3 length equals 14 residues. CDR1 and CDR2 from the germline V gene are SGHRS and YFSETQ. CDR3 loop: CASSKGENGDTQYF. CDR3 in DNA: TGCGCCAGCAGTAAGGGGGAGAATGGAGATACGCAGTATTTT. Using reference TRBV5-1 and TRBJ2-3 for the parts outside the CDR3, the full variable domain is KAGVTQTPRYLIKTRGQQVTLSCSPISGHRSVSWYQQTPGQGLQFLFEYFSETQRNKGNFPGRFSGRQFSNSRSEMNVSTLELGDSALYLCASSKGENGDTQYFGPGTRLTVL.

This clonotype appeared a few times. This sequence joins TRBV28 and TRBJ1-1, with TRBD1 matching over 7 bases. Trimming cost V 3 bases and J 11 bases; bases outside gene matches: 15. Germline assignment: CDR1 MDHEN and CDR2 SYDVKM. The CDR3 is 15 residues long. CDR3 DNA sequence: TGTGCCAGCAGTTTCTCACGGACAGGCGCCAGGGAGGCTTTCTTT. It specifies CASSFSRTGAREAFF.

The chain recombines TRBV12-3 or TRBV12-4 with TRBJ2-2; the D is unclear. There are 13 residues in the CDR3. With 3 bases removed from V and 4 bases from J, the gap between germline ends came to 6 bases. Here the CDR3 reads CASSLYPTGELFF. The CDR3 region has the DNA TGTGCCAGCAGTTTGTATCCCACCGGGGAGCTGTTTTTT.

This clonotype was detected only a few times. The DNA of the CDR3 is TGCGCCAGCAGCCAAGTTGTGGGGCGGCCCGGGGAGCTGTTTTTT. Translated, it gives CASSQVVGRPGELFF. The chain joins TRBV4-3 to TRBJ2-2, with D possibly matching TRBD1 (5 bases). The CDR3 has 15 residues. Germline V lookup: CDR1 LGHNA, CDR2 YSLEER. Trimming shortened V by 1 base and J by 6 bases, and 12 bases separated the two germline ends.

J is TRBJ2-3 and V is TRBV20-1, with 12 nucleotides matching TRBD2. The V segment lost 5 bases and the J segment 2 bases; nucleotides outside the gene matches: 5. This CDR3 has 15 amino acids. The germline V gene encodes CDR1 DFQATT and CDR2 SNEGSKA (reference sequence). CDR3 nucleotides: TGCAGTGCTGGAGGACTAGCGGGATACACAGATACGCAGTATTTT. Protein sequence: CSAGGLAGYTDTQYF.